This record concerns one T cell receptor (beta chain) sequence. What it binds is unknown. The sample is drawn from a study of OX40 agonist ivuxolimab in advanced cancers. Germline values: CDR1 SGHDT, CDR2 YYEEEE. This CDR3 comprises 15 residues. Trimming shortened V by 0 bases and J by 0 bases, and 10 bases separated the two germline ends. This table comes from immunoSEQ multiplex PCR, and its TCRdb copy is limited to in-frame clones, with some not included. Of approximately 68,000 clones detected, less than 95% appear once; the ten largest clones hold 1.1%. Notes on the study in general: CD4+ and CD8+ blood T cells expanded clonally by week 6 at 0.1 to 3.0 mg/kg.

The receptor was derived from an adult with an advanced solid tumor such as melanoma, head and neck, liver or kidney cancer. This chain connects TRBV5-6 to TRBJ2-7, with unresolved D. Sequencing was performed on CD4+ or CD8+ T cells sorted from blood, taken in a trial of the OX40 agonist ivuxolimab. CDR3 amino acids: CASSLEPGTSYEQYF. CDR3 nucleotide sequence: TGTGCCAGCAGCTTGGAACCAGGAACCTCCTACGAGCAGTACTTC.